The rows below give T cell receptor beta chains drawn from one sample of a study of cytomegalovirus exposure and HLA in healthy donors. Profiling relied on immunoSEQ multiplex PCR, and the TCRdb table lists in-frame clones only, not all of them. The sample has 200,000 to 250,000 clones; more than 75% are singletons. Material: PBMCs. The receptors stem from a human donor in good health. The CDR3 runs from the conserved cysteine through the conserved F or W. Fields, in order: D gene, CDR3 length, V gene, J gene, clone size, CDR3 protein, CDR3 DNA. D genes are given only for firm matches. The listing skips clone size in some rows; elsewhere it reads once, few, many or a size class.

TRBD1	14	TRBV9	TRBJ2-7	once	CASSVGQGTYEQYF	TGTGCCAGCAGCGTAGGACAGGGGACCTACGAGCAGTACTTC
TRBD1	14	TRBV30	TRBJ2-5	NA	CAWSVGGGWETQYF	TGTGCCTGGAGTGTAGGGGGCGGGTGGGAGACCCAGTACTTC
NA	14	TRBV14	TRBJ2-7	NA	CASSPLDGAYEQYF	TGTGCCAGCAGCCCTTTGGACGGGGCCTACGAGCAGTACTTC
TRBD1	15	TRBV7-9	TRBJ2-3	NA	CASLTGQGAGDTQYF	TGTGCCAGCCTAACGGGACAGGGGGCAGGAGATACGCAGTATTTT
TRBD1	16	TRBV4-1	TRBJ2-7	NA	CASSQDRTGGSKEQYF	TGCGCCAGCAGCCAAGATAGGACAGGGGGTTCTAAAGAGCAGTACTTC
NA	13	TRBV30	TRBJ2-7	NA	CAWSSTGSYEQYF	TGTGCCTGGAGTTCAACGGGGAGCTACGAGCAGTACTTC
TRBD1	14	TRBV5-6	TRBJ2-7	NA	CASSRTGKTYEQYF	TGTGCCAGCAGCCGGACAGGAAAAACCTACGAGCAGTACTTC
TRBD2	23	TRBV12-5	TRBJ2-4	once	CASGFSPHLGLAGGSIAKNIQYF	TGTGCTAGTGGTTTCTCGCCCCACCTTGGACTAGCGGGAGGTTCAATCGCCAAAAACATTCAGTACTTC
TRBD1	15	TRBV19	TRBJ2-2	NA	CATKRDSALPGELFF	TGTGCCACCAAACGGGACAGTGCCCTACCCGGGGAGCTGTTTTTT
NA	13	TRBV28	TRBJ1-2	NA	CASTRVLNYGYTF	TGTGCCAGCACCAGGGTACTTAACTATGGCTACACCTTC
TRBD1	14	TRBV13	TRBJ2-7	NA	CASSLKAGGWEQYF	TGTGCCAGCAGCTTAAAGGCAGGGGGCTGGGAGCAGTACTTC
TRBD2	15	TRBV7-2	TRBJ2-5	NA	CASSLVAGGPKTQYF	TGTGCCAGCAGCTTAGTGGCGGGAGGGCCGAAGACCCAGTACTTC
NA	15	TRBV2	TRBJ1-3	once	CASSERRAGGNTIYF	TGTGCCAGCAGTGAAAGGAGAGCGGGTGGAAACACCATATATTTT
NA	14	TRBV5-5	TRBJ2-5	NA	CASSPRRDAETQYF	TGTGCCAGCAGCCCCCGGCGGGACGCGGAGACCCAGTACTTC
TRBD2	15	TRBV11-2	TRBJ2-7	NA	CASSSPSGHSYEQYF	TGTGCCAGCAGCTCGCCTAGCGGGCATTCCTACGAGCAGTACTTC
TRBD2	15	TRBV6-5	TRBJ2-7	NA	CASRSGGADSYEQYF	TGTGCCAGCAGGTCCGGGGGGGCAGACTCCTACGAGCAGTACTTC
NA	12	TRBV6-5	TRBJ2-5	NA	CASSRTEETQYF	TGTGCCAGCAGTCGGACTGAAGAGACCCAGTACTTC
TRBD1	16	TRBV4-2	TRBJ1-2	once	CASSQAGAGTDYGYTF	TGTGCCAGCAGCCAAGCAGGGGCAGGGACAGACTATGGCTACACCTTC
NA	16	TRBV28	TRBJ1-5	NA	CASSSLGVLGNQPQHF	TGTGCCAGCAGTTCCCTAGGGGTTTTGGGCAATCAGCCCCAGCATTTT
NA	16	TRBV14	TRBJ1-3	NA	CASSQDFPGFGNTIYF	TGTGCCAGCAGCCAAGATTTCCCGGGGTTTGGAAACACCATATATTTT
NA	13	TRBV9	TRBJ1-3	NA	CASSPVEGNTIYF	TGTGCCAGCAGCCCGGTTGAAGGAAACACCATATATTTT
TRBD1	16	TRBV29-1	TRBJ2-1	once	CSVGGRGQGRWNEQFF	TGCAGCGTTGGGGGCCGGGGACAGGGGAGGTGGAATGAGCAGTTCTTC
NA	11	TRBV6-1	TRBJ1-2	few	CASSELYGYTF	TGTGCCAGCAGTGAACTCTATGGCTACACCTTC
NA	16	TRBV28	TRBJ1-2	NA	CASSFTTDILNYGYTF	TGTGCCAGCAGTTTCACAACGGACATCCTTAACTATGGCTACACCTTC
TRBD2	18	TRBV6-1	TRBJ2-7	NA	CASSERSSGRGRGNEQYF	TGTGCCAGCAGTGAAAGGTCTAGCGGGAGGGGCCGCGGGAACGAGCAGTACTTC
NA	13	TRBV7-3	TRBJ2-7	once	CASSLSSRGEQYF	TGTGCCAGCAGCTTATCCTCCCGGGGCGAGCAGTACTTC
TRBD2	19	TRBV23-1	TRBJ2-1	NA	CARAPGSGITSGKTTRQFF	TGCGCCAGGGCCCCAGGGTCCGGGATAACTAGCGGGAAAACTACTAGGCAGTTCTTC
NA	15	TRBV7-6	TRBJ2-5	NA	CASSPNSGRQETQYF	TGTGCCAGCAGTCCAAATAGCGGACGACAAGAGACCCAGTACTTC
TRBD2	15	TRBV9	TRBJ2-3	NA	CASSVLAGGWDTQYF	TGTGCCAGCAGCGTATTAGCGGGAGGGTGGGATACGCAGTATTTT
TRBD1	15	TRBV4-1	TRBJ1-5	NA	CASSQDRGRDQPQHF	TGCGCCAGCAGCCAAGACAGGGGGCGGGATCAGCCCCAGCATTTT
TRBD1	14	TRBV14	TRBJ2-5	NA	CASSQQGARRTQYF	TGTGCCAGCAGCCAGCAGGGGGCCCGTCGGACCCAGTACTTC
NA	12	TRBV5-1	TRBJ1-2	NA	CASSSPPDGYTF	TGCGCCAGCAGCTCCCCTCCCGATGGCTACACCTTC
NA	14	TRBV5-1	TRBJ1-1	NA	CASSFFDNNKEAFF	TGCGCCAGCAGCTTTTTCGATAATAACAAAGAAGCTTTCTTT
TRBD1	14	TRBV7-3	TRBJ2-3	NA	CASSSPGQGAAQYF	TGTGCCAGCAGCTCCCCGGGACAGGGGGCGGCGCAGTATTTT
NA	15	TRBV19	TRBJ1-2	NA	CASSSKASGGYGYTF	TGTGCCAGTAGCTCAAAGGCGTCCGGCGGCTATGGCTACACCTTC
NA	16	TRBV11-2	TRBJ2-1	NA	CASSPNRPISYNEQFF	TGTGCCAGCAGCCCCAACAGACCGATCTCCTACAATGAGCAGTTCTTC
TRBD1	14	TRBV19	TRBJ1-1	NA	CASIQQGVNTEAFF	TGTGCCAGTATCCAACAGGGGGTGAACACTGAAGCTTTCTTT
NA	16	TRBV5-1	TRBJ2-3	NA	CASSLGQGLDTDTQYF	TGCGCCAGCAGCTTGGGGCAGGGGTTAGACACAGATACGCAGTATTTT
NA	12	TRBV30	TRBJ2-5	NA	CAFNNRGGTQYF	TGTGCCTTCAACAACAGGGGGGGGACCCAGTACTTC
TRBD2	20	TRBV6-1	TRBJ2-3	few	CASSEISPGLAGSQRDTQYF	TGTGCCAGCAGTGAAATTTCTCCGGGACTAGCGGGTTCCCAGCGGGATACGCAGTATTTT
TRBD2	15	TRBV6-6	TRBJ2-1	NA	CASLPGTSGQGEQFF	TGTGCCAGCCTACCAGGGACTAGCGGCCAGGGTGAGCAGTTCTTC
TRBD2	16	TRBV5-1	TRBJ2-3	NA	CASSARTSGMADTQYF	TGCGCCAGCAGCGCCCGGACTAGCGGGATGGCAGATACGCAGTATTTT
TRBD1	15	TRBV7-2	TRBJ1-2	many	CASSLFGTGRDGYTF	TGTGCCAGCAGCTTATTCGGGACAGGGAGGGATGGCTACACCTTC
TRBD2	16	TRBV4-3	TRBJ2-7	NA	CASSQGRLAGSYEQYF	TGCGCCAGCAGCCAAGGGAGACTAGCGGGGAGCTACGAGCAGTACTTC
NA	17	TRBV19	TRBJ1-1	few	CASSRTRTVYMNTEAFF	TGTGCCAGTAGTAGAACAAGGACAGTCTACATGAACACTGAAGCTTTCTTT
NA	16	TRBV15	TRBJ2-1	NA	CATSRVSSSRPEVQFF	TGTGCCACCAGCAGAGTCAGCTCTAGCCGCCCTGAGGTGCAGTTCTTC